What follows is one T cell receptor (beta chain) and its context. What it recognizes is unknown. The germline CDR1 and CDR2 sequences are SGHRS and YFSETQ. CDR3 length equals 13 residues. With 3 bases removed from V and 8 bases from J, the gap between germline ends came to 12 bases. The data are from a study of post-analysis software for immune sequencing data. Study at large: Relapsing-remitting, secondary progressive and progressive-relapsing multiple sclerosis were all included among the disease courses.

Notes on the study in general: Patients had higher frequencies than controls of about five TRBV segments, including TRBV5-6, TRBV5-1 and TRBV20-1. Comparison with controls showed significantly lower normalized Chao1 diversity in multiple sclerosis patients. Samples from one preparation batch, clustered by F measure, grouped strongly together.

Presence of unique molecular identifiers characterized the TCR beta cDNA libraries. Hundreds of thousands of cDNA molecules were obtained from roughly 1 to 10 million T cells. Each CDR3 protein is one row after TCRdb ran MiXCR on the PCR reads. The sample lists 400,000 to 500,000 distinct CDR3 sequences; about 40% were seen once. The specimen was blood. The genes are TRBV5-1 and TRBJ2-1; no clear D gene. This TCR was sampled from a girl aged 2-10 years with multiple sclerosis. The CDR3 DNA follows: TGCGCCAGCAGCTCGAAGCGAAGCGATGAGCAGTTCTTC. Its protein is CASSSKRSDEQFF.